This T cell receptor (beta chain) was sequenced in a study of T cell responses to AZD1222 COVID-19 vaccine. General observations from the study: After two AZD1222 doses, spike-specific TCR breadth and depth rose versus day 0. White British ancestry dominated among donors, who included more females, and clonal diversity was possibly underestimated. Repertoires were sampled only after the peak T cell response. Regions 160-218 and 743-854 dominated among vaccine-associated CD4 TCRs spanning spike.

Of note for this clone: Its specificity is not known.

The method was immunoSEQ multiplex PCR; TCRdb's version includes in-frame clones alone and lacks a portion of them. The table has 180,000 or so clones, approximately 90% seen once; the top ten hold about 2.8%. V shed 3 bases and J 5 bases; nucleotides not matched to a gene: 4. The CDR3 is made up of 13 amino acids. CDR1 GTSNPN and CDR2 SVGIG come from the germline V gene (reference sequence). Sequenced here: peripheral blood, sampled on day 0 of AZD1222 vaccination. The receptor was isolated from an adult in good health. V usage is TRBV30 and J usage is TRBJ1-2; TRBD1 matches at 9 bases. The CDR3 coding sequence is TGTGCCTGGAGGGGACAGGGCGGGTATGGCTACACCTTC. Protein product: CAWRGQGGYGYTF.